This T cell receptor (beta chain) was documented in a study of T-cell memory formation after mild COVID-19. Germline loops: CDR1 SNHLY, CDR2 FYNNEI. The CDR3 covers 16 residues. V was cut by 5 bases and J by 3 bases, with 17 bases left in between. TCRalpha and TCRbeta libraries used 5'RACE with constant-segment primers and UMIs. TCRdb redid the calling of the 5' RACE reads with MiXCR, one entry per CDR3 protein. The sample carries 530,000 or so distinct CDR3 sequences, around a sixth recorded once. This chain connects TRBV2 to TRBJ2-1; tentatively, D is TRBD2 (6 bases). Sequences were obtained from PBMCs or a T cell subset sorted from them (not recorded which). This receptor was obtained from an adult woman who had mild COVID-19 (a few samples of this study predate the infection). Cell type and time point are not known. The CDR3 spells CASSLMEGGHYNEQFF. CDR3 DNA sequence: TGTGCCAGCAGTCTAATGGAGGGAGGACACTACAATGAGCAGTTCTTC.